The 22 T cell receptor beta chains presented below share a single source sample, sequenced in a study of PD-1 blockade in classical Hodgkin lymphoma. Each patient relapsed following autologous stem cell transplantation, and prior brentuximab vedotin exposure differed. Only in-frame clones appear in the TCRdb table, and some are missing; sequencing was by immunoSEQ multiplex PCR. This sample yields almost 100,000 clones, of which around 90% are seen a single time; about 2.5% belongs to the top ten. Sequenced material: peripheral blood mononuclear cells (PBMCs), taken at baseline. These receptors came from a human donor with classical Hodgkin lymphoma.

This sequence joins TRBV7-9 and TRBJ1-1; D unresolved. There are 11 residues in the CDR3. The V gene lost 9 bases and the J gene lost 6 bases, with 11 bases spanning the gap. The germline V gene has CDR1 SEHNR and CDR2 FQNEAQ (reference sequence). This CDR3 reads CASRGRPEAFF. The DNA of the CDR3 is TGTGCCAGTAGAGGGAGGCCTGAAGCTTTCTTT.

V and J are TRBV2 and TRBJ1-3; the D gene is possibly TRBD1 (5 bases). V was cut by 8 bases and J by 3 bases, with 11 bases left in between. Germline CDR1 SNHLY, CDR2 FYNNEI. This CDR3 is built from 13 residues. The CDR3 DNA sequence: TGTGCCAGCGTTGTGGGGCTTGGAAACACCATATATTTT. The encoded protein is CASVVGLGNTIYF.

This clone has a single count. The chain joins TRBV5-1 to TRBJ2-7, with D perhaps TRBD2 (6 bases). Germline loops: CDR1 SGHRS, CDR2 YFSETQ. V was cut by 3 bases and J by 5 bases, with 24 bases left in between. CDR3 length equals 17 residues. The DNA for the CDR3 is TGCGCCAGCAGCTCGCCCCCCTCGGGACTGCCAGGAGACGAGCAGTACTTC. It specifies CASSSPPSGLPGDEQYF.

V usage is TRBV11-2 and J usage is TRBJ1-4; no clear D. The CDR3 has 14 residues. Trimming took off 2 bases at V and 8 bases at J, with 12 bases between the two ends. The germline V gene has CDR1 SGHAT and CDR2 FQNNGV. CDR3: CASSLMGFGEKLFF. The CDR3 DNA follows: TGTGCCAGCAGCTTAATGGGGTTTGGAGAAAAACTGTTTTTT.

The CDR3 sequence: CASSDPGQGNYGYTF. The CDR3 bases are TGTGCCAGCAGTGACCCGGGACAGGGAAACTATGGCTACACCTTC. The V call is TRBV2, the J call TRBJ1-2; 9 bases line up with TRBD1. V shed 3 bases, J shed 2 bases, and the junction held 4 bases outside the gene matches. This CDR3 contains 15 residues. CDR1 and CDR2 from the germline V gene are SNHLY and FYNNEI.

In its sample, this clone was seen once. This CDR3 is CAWNSLPGQGGGYTF. The CDR3 DNA reads as TGTGCCTGGAACTCGCTCCCGGGACAGGGAGGAGGCTACACCTTC. V and J are TRBV30 and TRBJ1-2; 9 bases are shared with TRBD1. Germline trimming cut 4 bases from V and 8 bases from J; bases unmatched to any gene: 14. The germline gives CDR1 GTSNPN, CDR2 SVGIG (reference sequence). There are 15 residues in the CDR3. Full variable domain (outside the CDR3, taken from reference TRBV30 and TRBJ1-2): SQTIHQWPATLVQPVGSPLSLECTVEGTSNPNLYWYRQAAGRGLQLLFYSVGIGQISSEVPQNLSASRPQDRQFILSSKKLLLSDSGFYLCAWNSLPGQGGGYTFGSGTRLTVV.

The V call is TRBV5-1, the J call TRBJ2-3; D is ambiguous. The CDR3 loop spans 15 amino acids. Trimming pared 3 bases from V and 0 bases from J, leaving 11 bases between. In germline, CDR1 is SGHRS, CDR2 YFSETQ. The CDR3 loop reads CASSSQLSSTDTQYF. The CDR3 nucleotides read TGCGCCAGCAGCTCCCAGTTGAGCAGCACAGATACGCAGTATTTT.

V is TRBV28 and J is TRBJ1-5; the D is unclear. The CDR3 sequence is 14 residues long. CDR1 is MDHEN and CDR2 is SYDVKM in the germline V gene. The V end was cut by 5 bases, the J end by 2 bases, with 10 bases between. Here the CDR3 reads CASSPGLGNQPQHF. CDR3 sequence (DNA): TGTGCCAGCAGTCCTGGTTTGGGCAATCAGCCCCAGCATTTT.

The chain carries TRBV6-1 and TRBJ2-7; D is uncertain. V dropped 8 bases and J dropped 4 bases, with 12 bases sitting between them. The CDR3 is made up of 12 amino acids. Germline V lookup: CDR1 MNHNS, CDR2 SASEGT. CDR3: CASSIPEYEQYF. DNA for the CDR3: TGTGCCAGCTCAATTCCCGAATACGAGCAGTACTTC.

In regard to this clone: A read error may produce the germline difference seen at one junction end. V is TRBV4-1 and J is TRBJ2-3; either TRBD1 or TRBD2 may fit D (5 bases each). The CDR3 contains 14 residues. CDR1 is MGHRA, CDR2 YSYEKL, per germline. CDR3 protein: CASSQGIRGNTQYF. The DNA of the CDR3 is TGCGCCAGCAGCCAAGGGATCCGGGGCAATACCCAGTATTTT.

This chain uses TRBV29-1 with TRBJ2-3, with TRBD1 as a possible D gene (5 bases). Germline V gives CDR1 SQVTM, CDR2 ANQGSEA. V lost 5 bases and J 0 bases, leaving 21 bases between the germline ends. The CDR3 extends over 17 amino acids. CDR3 in DNA: TGCAGCGTTTACAGGAGAAAACCCGACTTTAGCACAGATACGCAGTATTTT. This translates into CSVYRRKPDFSTDTQYF.

The chain links TRBV7-6 to TRBJ2-3, with 12 bases fitting TRBD2. Trimming at V came to 5 bases and at J to 1 base, leaving 4 bases not matched to a gene. Per germline, CDR1 SGHVS and CDR2 FNYEAQ. This CDR3 has 16 amino acids. The CDR3 DNA reads TGTGCCAGCAGCCCCAGACTAGCGGGAGGCACAGATACGCAGTATTTT. Its protein is CASSPRLAGGTDTQYF.

This chain connects TRBV11-2 to TRBJ2-3, with TRBD2 identical over 11 bases. The germline V gene encodes CDR1 SGHAT and CDR2 FQNNGV. V shed 5 bases, J shed 6 bases, and the junction held 10 bases outside the gene matches. This CDR3 has 16 amino acids. CDR3 DNA sequence: TGTGCCAGCAGCCTAGGGGCTAGCGGGAGGTCCGATACGCAGTATTTT. Amino acids: CASSLGASGRSDTQYF.

The rearrangement uses TRBV19 and TRBJ2-7, with 11 bases identical to TRBD2. V was pared by 0 bases and J by 5 bases, with 9 bases of the junction left unmatched. Germline CDR1 is LNHDA and CDR2 is SQIVND (reference sequence). CDR3 length: 17 residues. The CDR3 loop is CASSIDLPASGRNEQYF. The CDR3 DNA reads TGTGCCAGTAGTATAGATCTTCCGGCTAGCGGGAGGAACGAGCAGTACTTC. Full variable domain (missing parts from reference TRBV19 and TRBJ2-7): DGGITQSPKYLFRKEGQNVTLSCEQNLNHDAMYWYRQDPGQGLRLIYYSQIVNDFQKGDIAEGYSVSREKKESFPLTVTSAQKNPTAFYLCASSIDLPASGRNEQYFGPGTRLTVT.

This sequence joins TRBV5-6 and TRBJ1-2; 9 nucleotides line up with TRBD1. CDR3 size: 14 residues. From germline, CDR1 is SGHDT and CDR2 YYEEEE. Unmatched junction bases numbered 5, after V lost 5 bases and J lost 3 bases. CDR3 protein: CASSGTGWDYGYTF. CDR3 sequence (DNA): TGTGCCAGCAGTGGGACAGGGTGGGACTATGGCTACACCTTC.

This clone has just one count. V gene TRBV29-1 combines with J gene TRBJ2-7, with 8 bases lining up with TRBD2. The CDR3 runs 13 residues. V lost 6 bases, J lost 2 bases, and 6 bases stayed unmatched. From germline, CDR1 is SQVTM and CDR2 ANQGSEA. CDR3 protein: CSVSGRVTYEQYF. The CDR3 DNA reads TGCAGCGTAAGCGGGAGAGTCACCTACGAGCAGTACTTC.

This clone has only one observation. The V and J genes are TRBV5-1 and TRBJ2-7; 8 nucleotides match TRBD1. The CDR3 sequence is 14 residues long. The junction had 4 bases not matched to a gene; V was cut back by 0 bases and J by 5 bases. Germline CDR1 reads SGHRS; CDR2 reads YFSETQ. Here the CDR3 reads CASSLEQGAHEQYF. For the CDR3, the DNA is TGCGCCAGCAGCTTGGAGCAGGGGGCCCACGAGCAGTACTTC.

This clone was detected only once. V usage is TRBV7-2 and J usage is TRBJ1-3; TRBD1 might be the D (5 bases). The V end was cut by 1 base, the J end by 1 base, with 8 bases between. The CDR3 consists of 15 residues. The germline V gene has CDR1 SGHTA and CDR2 FQGNSA. In DNA form, the CDR3 reads TGTGCCAGCAGCTTAGATGGGGGTTCTGGAAACACCATATATTTT. Translation: CASSLDGGSGNTIYF. The full variable domain, with the rest looked up from reference TRBV7-2 and TRBJ1-3, is GAGVSQSPSNKVTEKGKDVELRCDPISGHTALYWYRQSLGQGLEFLIYFQGNSAPDKSGLPSDRFSAERTGGSVSTLTIQRTQQEDSAVYLCASSLDGGSGNTIYFGEGSWLTVV.

The chain uses TRBV28 and TRBJ2-3; D unresolved. In germline, CDR1 is MDHEN, CDR2 SYDVKM. V lost 7 bases, J lost 10 bases, and 6 bases lay in between. This CDR3 is 9 amino acids long. The CDR3 spells CASKRPQYF. Written as DNA, the CDR3 is TGTGCCAGCAAAAGGCCGCAGTATTTT. The whole variable domain, filled in from reference TRBV28 and TRBJ2-3, reads DVKVTQSSRYLVKRTGEKVFLECVQDMDHENMFWYRQDPGLGLRLIYFSYDVKMKEKGDIPEGYSVSREKKERFSLILESASTNQTSMYLCASKRPQYFGPGTRLTVL.

J is TRBJ1-1 and V is TRBV9, with a weak D call TRBD1 (6 bases). CDR3 size: 14 residues. V was cut by 2 bases and J by 6 bases, with 14 bases left in between. CDR1 SGDLS and CDR2 YYNGEE come from the germline V gene. The CDR3 loop is CASSVDPGVSEAFF. For the CDR3, the DNA is TGTGCCAGCAGCGTGGACCCAGGGGTATCTGAAGCTTTCTTT.

This sequence joins TRBV15 and TRBJ1-2; 7 bases fit TRBD1. J lost 3 bases, V lost 4 bases, and 8 bases had no gene match. Germline lookup yields CDR1 LNHNV and CDR2 YYDKDF (reference sequence). CDR3 length: 15 amino acids. CDR3 sequence (DNA): TGTGCCACCAGCAACCTAGAACAGGGGTACTATGGCTACACCTTC. Protein product: CATSNLEQGYYGYTF.

This chain links TRBV18 with TRBJ2-7; 9 nucleotides align to TRBD1. The CDR3 runs to 16 residues. Germline values: CDR1 KGHSH, CDR2 LQKENI. V lost 3 bases, J lost 2 bases, and 8 bases stayed unmatched. CDR3 nucleotide sequence: TGTGCCAGCTCACCGCTATCGACAGGGGGAGCCTACGAGCAGTACTTC. Its translation is CASSPLSTGGAYEQYF.